The 8 T cell receptor beta chains below come from one sample, sequenced in a study of T cell repertoires in cytomegalovirus infection. TCRdb re-derived calls from the reads in MiXCR, one entry per CDR3 protein. The data hold 740,000 or so distinct CDR3 sequences, with 35% observed a single time. The material sequenced was PBMCs. The receptors come from a human donor in good health (CMV status not recorded). Some clones in this sample may be carry-over from other donors' samples.

This clonotype was observed a handful of times. The V and J genes are TRBV7-6 and TRBJ1-1, with a weak D call TRBD1 (5 bases). Germline V gene sequence: CDR1 SGHVS, CDR2 FNYEAQ. The CDR3 contains 14 residues. V lost 5 bases and J lost 3, with 13 bases in between. CDR3 DNA sequence: TGTGCCAGCAGCCCCCGTAGAGGGGACACTGAAGCTTTCTTT. Translated: CASSPRRGDTEAFF.

The rearrangement links TRBV11-2 to TRBJ2-5; 10 positions match TRBD2. V dropped 11 bases and J dropped 3; count of bases not matched to a gene: 12. This CDR3 region has 15 residues. CDR1 SGHAT and CDR2 FQNNGV come from the germline V gene. The CDR3 DNA reads as TGTGCCGGCGCCCCTAGCGGGAGCTATGAAGAGACCCAGTACTTC. It encodes CAGAPSGSYEETQYF.

This clonotype is a singleton in its sample. J is TRBJ1-2 and V is TRBV10-3; 10 bases are shared with TRBD1. Germline V gives CDR1 ENHRY, CDR2 SYGVKD. The CDR3 runs 17 residues. The V and J ends lost 3 bases and 6 bases, in that order; junction bases with no gene match: 13. Here the CDR3 DNA reads TGTGCCATCAGTGACAGACAGGGGGCAGGGGTCGCTAATGGCTACACCTTC. Amino acids: CAISDRQGAGVANGYTF.

The chain is built from TRBV20-1 and TRBJ1-1; D is uncertain. V was pared by 2 bases and J by 0 bases, with 7 bases between. The germline gives CDR1 DFQATT, CDR2 SNEGSKA (reference sequence). The CDR3 extends over 13 amino acids. The CDR3 spells CSARRALNTEAFF. In DNA form, the CDR3 reads TGCAGTGCTAGACGGGCCCTGAACACTGAAGCTTTCTTT.

The chain recombines TRBV20-1 with TRBJ2-2; 14 nucleotides align to TRBD2. Looked up from germline, CDR1 is DFQATT and CDR2 is SNEGSKA (reference sequence). This CDR3 spans 22 amino acids. The trim removed 0 bases at V and 1 base at J, leaving 16 bases unmatched. The CDR3 is CSARDFAEPGLAGAGNTGELFF. CDR3 coding DNA: TGCAGTGCTAGAGATTTCGCTGAACCGGGACTAGCGGGAGCGGGGAACACCGGGGAGCTGTTTTTT.

CDR3 coding DNA: TGTGCCAGCAGCTTACGGAACCAAGAGACCCAGTACTTC. As protein: CASSLRNQETQYF. The J gene is TRBJ2-5, the V gene TRBV5-6; D gene uncertain. This CDR3 contains 13 residues. CDR1 is SGHDT and CDR2 is YYEEEE in the germline V gene. V was pared by 2 bases and J by 0 bases, with 5 bases between.

This clonotype has ten or more counts. The rearrangement uses TRBV7-8 and TRBJ2-7, with D possibly being TRBD2 (7 bases). The CDR3 totals 21 residues. Germline CDR1 reads SGHVS; CDR2 reads FQNEAQ. With 5 bases removed from V and 3 bases from J, the gap between germline ends came to 35 bases. In nucleotides, the CDR3 is TGTGCCAGCAGCCCGAATCCTACAGGGAGGGGAAGCTTGGGGGTTCTCTACGAGCAGTACTTC. Its translation is CASSPNPTGRGSLGVLYEQYF.

This clonotype has a handful of counts. The V call is TRBV20-1, the J call TRBJ2-4; the match to TRBD2 covers 8 bases. The CDR3 length is 17 residues. CDR1 and CDR2 (germline): DFQATT, SNEGSKA (reference sequence). Losses at the gene ends were 5 bases for V and 6 bases for J; bases not matched to a gene: 18. CDR3 loop: CSASPWIAGPERNIQYF. The CDR3, as DNA: TGCAGTGCTTCCCCATGGATAGCGGGGCCGGAGAGAAACATTCAGTACTTC.